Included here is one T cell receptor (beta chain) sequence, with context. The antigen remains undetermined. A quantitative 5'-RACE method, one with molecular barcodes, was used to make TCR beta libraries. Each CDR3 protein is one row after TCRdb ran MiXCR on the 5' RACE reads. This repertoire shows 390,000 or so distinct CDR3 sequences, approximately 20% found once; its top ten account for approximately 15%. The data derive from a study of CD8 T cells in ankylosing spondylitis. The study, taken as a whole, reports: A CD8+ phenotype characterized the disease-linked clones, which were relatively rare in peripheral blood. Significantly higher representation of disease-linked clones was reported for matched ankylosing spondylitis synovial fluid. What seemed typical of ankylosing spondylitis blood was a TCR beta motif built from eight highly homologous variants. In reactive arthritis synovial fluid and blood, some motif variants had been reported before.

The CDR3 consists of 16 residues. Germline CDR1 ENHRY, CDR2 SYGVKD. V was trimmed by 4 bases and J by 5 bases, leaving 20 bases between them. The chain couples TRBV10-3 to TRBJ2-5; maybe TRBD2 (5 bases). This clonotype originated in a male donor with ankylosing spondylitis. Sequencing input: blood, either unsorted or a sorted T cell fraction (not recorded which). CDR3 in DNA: TGTGCCATCAGTGCGCAAGGAGGCCTCAGTCTGGAGACCCAGTACTTC. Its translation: CAISAQGGLSLETQYF.